This TCR beta chain was identified during a study of cytotoxic CD8 clonotypes in ibrutinib-treated CLL. General study points: Clonality went up at the time of ibrutinib response, stayed stable in sustained remission, and later dropped back toward its baseline level at progression. Baseline values of clonality outstripped age-matched healthy donors and followed circulating CD8+ T-cell counts. Public clonotypes were uncommon and contracted or stayed stable on treatment.

For this clone: Its specificity is unknown.

The sequencing depth, 1 in 200,000 to 1 in 1 million T cells, was the target. Assay: immunoSEQ multiplex PCR; the TCRdb copy retains only in-frame clones and omits some. Counted here are fewer than 400,000 clones, roughly two thirds occurring once; the ten biggest clones make up roughly 6.3%. CDR1 and CDR2 (germline): SGHDT, YYEEEE. The CDR3 runs 14 residues. The V end lost 0 bases, the J end lost 3 bases, and 10 bases lay between the germline ends. The chain has TRBV5-6 and TRBJ2-7; the D gene is possibly TRBD2 (6 bases). The starting material was PBMCs, obtained after 36 months of ibrutinib treatment. The sequence came from a human donor with chronic lymphocytic leukemia. The CDR3 spells CASSLGDLHYEQYF. CDR3 bases: TGTGCCAGCAGCTTGGGGGACTTGCACTACGAGCAGTACTTC.